This passage covers 30 T cell receptor beta chains from one sample sequenced in a study of T cell changes during pregnancy in multiple sclerosis. The assay was immunoSEQ multiplex PCR, and TCRdb's table has in-frame clones only and misses some. Of 50,000 to 55,000 clones in the sample, around nine tenths were seen once. This material consisted of CD4+ T cells from peripheral blood mononuclear cells, taken in the third trimester of pregnancy. These receptors were collected from a female donor with multiple sclerosis, enrolled in a pregnancy study.

This clone was seen just once. This rearrangement joins TRBV11-2 to TRBJ2-1, with 10 bases aligning to TRBD2. The CDR3 spans 15 residues. Germline CDR1 and CDR2: SGHAT and FQNNGV. J gave up 9 bases and V 0 bases, and 5 bases lay outside the gene matches. This CDR3 reads CASSLDPAGGSEQFF. Written as DNA, the CDR3 is TGTGCCAGCAGCTTAGATCCAGCGGGGGGGAGTGAGCAGTTCTTC. Full variable domain (missing parts from reference TRBV11-2 and TRBJ2-1): EAGVAQSPRYKIIEKRQSVAFWCNPISGHATLYWYQQILGQGPKLLIQFQNNGVVDDSQLPKDRFSAERLKGVDSTLKIQPAKLEDSAVYLCASSLDPAGGSEQFFGPGTRLTVL.

This clone was observed a single time. The chain uses TRBV5-1 and TRBJ2-3; maybe TRBD2 (6 bases). The germline gives CDR1 SGHRS, CDR2 YFSETQ. This CDR3 has 15 amino acids. V lost 2 bases, J lost 1 base, and 11 bases lay in between. CDR3 loop: CASSLTSQGTDTQYF. As DNA, the CDR3 is TGCGCCAGCAGCTTAACTAGCCAGGGCACAGATACGCAGTATTTT.

The chain employs TRBV5-4 and TRBJ2-2; no clear D. The CDR3 is 15 residues long. Germline assignment: CDR1 SGHNT and CDR2 YYREEE (reference sequence). Trimming left V 0 bases short and J 2 bases short, with 8 bases between. The CDR3 region has the DNA TGTGCCAGCAGCTTGGATAGAGTCAACACCGGGGAGCTGTTTTTT. Translation: CASSLDRVNTGELFF. The complete variable domain, with remaining parts taken from reference TRBV5-4 and TRBJ2-2, reads ETGVTQSPTHLIKTRGQQVTLRCSSQSGHNTVSWYQQALGQGPQFIFQYYREEENGRGNFPPRFSGLQFPNYSSELNVNALELDDSALYLCASSLDRVNTGELFFGEGSRLTVL.

This clone was picked up one time. The chain couples TRBV7-9 to TRBJ2-1, with 10 nucleotides matching TRBD1. CDR1 and CDR2 (germline): SEHNR, FQNEAQ (reference sequence). The CDR3 length is 13 residues. V dropped 5 bases and J dropped 15; count of bases not matched to a gene: 10. DNA for the CDR3: TGTGCCAGCAGCCGGGACAGGGGAATAGGTCCGTTCTTC. This gives the protein CASSRDRGIGPFF.

A few counts support this clone. The chain links TRBV19 to TRBJ2-2, with 10 bases that match TRBD2. V lost 10 bases, J lost 1 base, and 3 bases stayed unmatched. Germline V gene lookup returns CDR1 LNHDA and CDR2 SQIVND (reference sequence). The CDR3 consists of 14 residues. The DNA for the CDR3 is TGTGCCATTCGACTAGCGGGGAACACCGGGGAGCTGTTTTTT. Amino acid sequence: CAIRLAGNTGELFF.

The chain combines TRBV25-1 with TRBJ2-1, with D uncertain. The CDR3 is 14 amino acids. V was pared by 2 bases and J by 4 bases, with 9 bases between. Looked up from germline, CDR1 is MGHDK and CDR2 is SYGVNS. CDR3 in DNA: TGTGCCAGCAGTGAAGGGCTTGTTTACAATGAGCAGTTCTTC. Amino acids: CASSEGLVYNEQFF.

The chain joins TRBV5-6 to TRBJ1-6, with D uncertain. Between the trimmed V and J ends, which lost 3 bases and 7 bases, there was a span of 17 bases. The germline gives CDR1 SGHDT, CDR2 YYEEEE. The CDR3 runs 16 residues. In DNA, the CDR3 is TGTGCCAGCAGCTCCTTCCTGACACCTACGAATTCACCCCTCCACTTT. Its protein product is CASSSFLTPTNSPLHF.

The rearrangement links TRBV7-3 to TRBJ2-2; 7 positions agree with TRBD1. The CDR3 runs to 15 residues. The V segment lost 6 bases and the J segment 4 bases; nucleotides outside the gene matches: 8. Germline lookup yields CDR1 SGHTA and CDR2 FQGTGA. CDR3 amino acids: CASRPQTGSTGELFF. DNA of the CDR3: TGTGCCAGCAGACCTCAGACAGGGTCCACCGGGGAGCTGTTTTTT. The whole variable domain, remainder taken from reference TRBV7-3 and TRBJ2-2, is GAGVSQTPSNKVTEKGKYVELRCDPISGHTALYWYRQSLGQGPEFLIYFQGTGAADDSGLPNDRFFAVRPEGSVSTLKIQRTERGDSAVYLCASRPQTGSTGELFFGEGSRLTVL.

The chain employs TRBV7-2 and TRBJ1-1; D is possibly TRBD1 (5 bases). V gave up 1 base and J gave up 4 bases, with 19 bases separating them. CDR1 is SGHTA, CDR2 FQGNSA, per germline. CDR3 length: 17 residues. Here the CDR3 DNA reads TGTGCCAGCAGCTTAGTCGAGTGGACACCTATGGGCACTGAAGCTTTCTTT. Protein product: CASSLVEWTPMGTEAFF.

The CDR3 region is CASGRETQYF. The CDR3 coding sequence is TGTGCCAGCGGGCGAGAGACCCAGTACTTC. This chain connects TRBV6-5 to TRBJ2-5; D gene uncertain. CDR1 is MNHEY, CDR2 SVGAGI, per germline. V was trimmed by 8 bases and J by 4 bases, leaving 5 bases between them. The CDR3 is 10 amino acids.

The rearrangement uses TRBV15 and TRBJ1-4; D call uncertain. This CDR3 comprises 14 residues. Germline V lookup: CDR1 LNHNV, CDR2 YYDKDF (reference sequence). V was shortened by 0 bases and J by 15 bases, with 17 bases between the two germline ends. CDR3: CATSRERLAGMLFF. As DNA, the CDR3 is TGTGCCACCAGCAGAGAAAGATTAGCCGGGATGTTGTTTTTT.

V and J are TRBV11-2 and TRBJ2-7; maybe TRBD2 (5 bases). This CDR3 region has 14 residues. Germline CDR1 SGHAT, CDR2 FQNNGV. V gave up 5 bases and J gave up 2 bases, with 13 bases separating them. The CDR3 loop reads CASSPVSGTYEQYF. The CDR3 DNA sequence: TGTGCCAGCAGCCCTGTTTCGGGGACCTACGAGCAGTACTTC.

The chain uses TRBV30 and TRBJ1-1, with D perhaps matching TRBD1 (5 bases). V dropped 0 bases and J dropped 2 bases, with 13 bases sitting between them. The CDR3 spans 15 residues. Per the germline V gene, CDR1 is GTSNPN and CDR2 is SVGIG (reference sequence). CDR3 region: CAWSVARQGNTEAFF. In DNA form, the CDR3 reads TGTGCCTGGAGTGTAGCCCGCCAGGGAAACACTGAAGCTTTCTTT. Drawing the rest from reference TRBV30 and TRBJ1-1, the complete variable domain is SQTIHQWPATLVQPVGSPLSLECTVEGTSNPNLYWYRQAAGRGLQLLFYSVGIGQISSEVPQNLSASRPQDRQFILSSKKLLLSDSGFYLCAWSVARQGNTEAFFGQGTRLTVV.

This chain uses TRBV2 with TRBJ2-1; 10 bases agree with TRBD2. CDR3 length: 18 amino acids. Germline assignment: CDR1 SNHLY and CDR2 FYNNEI. Trimming removed 6 bases from V and 0 bases from J; junction bases left unmatched: 11. CDR3 sequence reads: CASRGERGGGSSYNEQFF. Here the CDR3 DNA reads TGTGCCAGCAGGGGGGAGCGGGGGGGCGGTAGCTCCTACAATGAGCAGTTCTTC.

V and J are TRBV6-1 and TRBJ1-4; D unresolved. Germline-derived CDR1 and CDR2 are MNHNS and SASEGT. V lost 2 bases and J lost 3, with 7 bases in between. This CDR3 contains 14 residues. CDR3 coding DNA: TGTGCCAGCAGTGAAATGGGCCCTAATGAAAAACTGTTTTTT. As protein: CASSEMGPNEKLFF.

The V gene is TRBV27, the J gene TRBJ2-5; 7 nucleotides agree with TRBD2. CDR1 MNHEY and CDR2 SMNVEV come from the germline V gene (reference sequence). V was clipped by 3 bases and J by 5 bases; unmatched bases: 6. CDR3 length: 14 residues. CDR3 in amino acids: CASSFAGVPETQYF. CDR3 nucleotide sequence: TGTGCCAGCAGTTTTGCGGGGGTCCCGGAGACCCAGTACTTC.

The J gene is TRBJ2-2, the V gene TRBV30, with no clear D. Germline values: CDR1 GTSNPN, CDR2 SVGIG (reference sequence). Between the trimmed V and J ends, which lost 4 bases and 6 bases, there was a span of 12 bases. The CDR3 runs to 13 residues. In nucleotides, the CDR3 is TGTGCCTGGATGGCCGACTGGGCCGGGGAGCTGTTTTTT. Protein sequence: CAWMADWAGELFF.

V usage is TRBV5-4 and J usage is TRBJ2-1; 7 bases match TRBD2. V lost 4 bases to trimming and J lost 7 bases; unmatched junction nucleotides: 2. In germline, CDR1 is SGHNT, CDR2 YYREEE (reference sequence). This CDR3 contains 12 residues. DNA for the CDR3: TGTGCCAGCAGCCCAGCGGGGAATGAGCAGTTCTTC. It yields the protein CASSPAGNEQFF.

The V gene is TRBV19, the J gene TRBJ1-3, with 8 nucleotides matching TRBD1. Unmatched junction bases numbered 10, after V lost 4 bases and J lost 2 bases. Germline V gives CDR1 LNHDA, CDR2 SQIVND (reference sequence). The CDR3 length is 17 residues. The CDR3 bases are TGTGCCAGTAGTACTGACAGGGGCCGCCCAACTGGAAACACCATATATTTT. Protein sequence: CASSTDRGRPTGNTIYF. Full variable domain (outside the CDR3, taken from reference TRBV19 and TRBJ1-3): DGGITQSPKYLFRKEGQNVTLSCEQNLNHDAMYWYRQDPGQGLRLIYYSQIVNDFQKGDIAEGYSVSREKKESFPLTVTSAQKNPTAFYLCASSTDRGRPTGNTIYFGEGSWLTVV.

J is TRBJ1-6 and V is TRBV19; D unclear. Germline V gene lookup returns CDR1 LNHDA and CDR2 SQIVND (reference sequence). V lost 8 bases to trimming and J lost 11 bases, with 22 bases between them. This CDR3 is 15 amino acids long. The CDR3 DNA is TGTGCCAGTCACGGGGTTGCTACCTACTCCCCACCCCTCCACTTT. It translates to CASHGVATYSPPLHF.

The chain couples TRBV29-1 to TRBJ2-3; 15 bases match TRBD2. J was trimmed by 3 bases and V by 8 bases; bases with no gene match: 3. CDR1 SQVTM and CDR2 ANQGSEA come from the germline V gene. The CDR3 covers 14 residues. The CDR3 DNA reads as TGCAGCTCTGGACTAGCGGGGGGGACAGATACGCAGTATTTT. Encoded protein: CSSGLAGGTDTQYF.

The chain employs TRBV27 and TRBJ2-1, with TRBD2 matching over 16 bases. The CDR3 runs to 15 residues. Trimming at V came to 6 bases and at J to 9 bases, leaving 5 bases not matched to a gene. Per germline, CDR1 MNHEY and CDR2 SMNVEV (reference sequence). The CDR3 protein is CASRTGLAGGSEQFF. The CDR3 DNA reads as TGTGCCAGCAGAACGGGACTAGCGGGGGGGAGTGAGCAGTTCTTC.

A few counts support this clone. The chain combines TRBV7-6 with TRBJ2-7; TRBD2 matches 11 bases. This CDR3 has 18 residues. Germline assignment: CDR1 SGHVS and CDR2 FNYEAQ. V was clipped by 5 bases and J by 3 bases; unmatched bases: 15. CDR3 nucleotide sequence: TGTGCCAGCAGCGATAGCACTAGGCTAGCGGGGGGTGGCTACGAGCAGTACTTC. It yields the protein CASSDSTRLAGGGYEQYF.

This sequence joins TRBV25-1 and TRBJ1-2; 7 nucleotides match TRBD1. The CDR3 is made up of 15 amino acids. Germline loops: CDR1 MGHDK, CDR2 SYGVNS. After removal of 5 bases from V and 3 bases from J, the junction contained 9 bases not matched to a gene. CDR3 DNA sequence: TGTGCCAGCAGTACCCCAGAGGGGGCGTACTATGGCTACACCTTC. Translated: CASSTPEGAYYGYTF.

This chain links TRBV5-4 with TRBJ2-7, with TRBD1 matching over 10 bases. The CDR3 sequence is 13 residues long. Germline V CDR1 and CDR2: SGHNT, YYREEE (reference sequence). V gave up 5 bases and J gave up 5 bases; unmatched junction bases: 4. The CDR3 sequence is CASRTGGRDEQYF. In DNA, the CDR3 is TGTGCCAGCAGGACAGGGGGCAGGGACGAGCAGTACTTC.

This chain connects TRBV13 to TRBJ2-7; TRBD2 agrees at 7 bases. The trim removed 5 bases at V and 4 bases at J, leaving 8 bases unmatched. The CDR3 contains 14 residues. Germline CDR1 reads PRHDT; CDR2 reads FYEKMQ (reference sequence). CDR3 sequence (DNA): TGTGCCAGCAGCCCACTCCGGCGGGGGTACGAGCAGTACTTC. It is translated as CASSPLRRGYEQYF.

This clone was seen a handful of times. The chain joins TRBV30 to TRBJ1-1; 9 positions match TRBD1. V lost 4 bases and J lost 6; bases outside the gene matches: 6. Germline CDR1 reads GTSNPN; CDR2 reads SVGIG (reference sequence). This CDR3 spans 13 amino acids. CDR3 nucleotides: TGTGCCTGGACGGGACAGGGATCCCCTGAAGCTTTCTTT. Its protein is CAWTGQGSPEAFF. The full variable domain, with the rest looked up from reference TRBV30 and TRBJ1-1, is SQTIHQWPATLVQPVGSPLSLECTVEGTSNPNLYWYRQAAGRGLQLLFYSVGIGQISSEVPQNLSASRPQDRQFILSSKKLLLSDSGFYLCAWTGQGSPEAFFGQGTRLTVV.

This chain uses TRBV2 with TRBJ1-2; 9 nucleotides agree with TRBD1. The J segment lost 2 bases and the V segment lost 9 bases, leaving 16 bases of the junction unmatched. Germline V gene lookup returns CDR1 SNHLY and CDR2 FYNNEI. The CDR3 runs to 17 residues. The CDR3: CASRGTGHGLLNYGYTF. For the CDR3, the DNA is TGTGCCAGTCGTGGGACAGGGCACGGTTTACTAAACTATGGCTACACCTTC. Using reference TRBV2 and TRBJ1-2 for the parts outside the CDR3, the full variable domain is EPEVTQTPSHQVTQMGQEVILRCVPISNHLYFYWYRQILGQKVEFLVSFYNNEISEKSEIFDDQFSVERPDGSNFTLKIRSTKLEDSAMYFCASRGTGHGLLNYGYTFGSGTRLTVV.

The table lists this clone with a count of one. The chain combines TRBV25-1 with TRBJ2-3, with 11 bases identical to TRBD2. This CDR3 comprises 15 residues. Germline V gene sequence: CDR1 MGHDK, CDR2 SYGVNS. The ends lost 6 bases at V and 3 bases at J; junction bases unmatched: 5. CDR3 nucleotide sequence: TGTGCCAGCAGGGGGCTAGCGGGGGGTACAGATACGCAGTATTTT. Translating it yields CASRGLAGGTDTQYF. Variable domain in full (rest from reference TRBV25-1 and TRBJ2-3): EADIYQTPRYLVIGTGKKITLECSQTMGHDKMYWYQQDPGMELHLIHYSYGVNSTEKGDLSSESTVSRIRTEHFPLTLESARPSHTSQYLCASRGLAGGTDTQYFGPGTRLTVL.

The genes are TRBV5-1 and TRBJ2-3, with 11 bases lining up with TRBD2. The CDR3 is 16 residues long. V shed 0 bases, J shed 4 bases, and the junction held 4 bases outside the gene matches. The V gene's germline CDR1 is SGHRS and CDR2 YFSETQ. This CDR3 reads CASSLGSGGAADTQYF. The CDR3 nucleotides read TGCGCCAGCAGCTTGGGTAGCGGGGGGGCCGCAGATACGCAGTATTTT.